This TCR beta chain derives from a study of blood T cell repertoires in COVID-19 (dated by TCRdb to 2019 to 2021). General notes on the study: Samples covering the acute and convalescent phases of COVID-19 were provided by collaborators in the United States, Italy and Spain. Deeply sampled blood TCRbeta repertoires from subjects exposed to, actively infected with, or recovered from COVID-19 were included in the dataset. The repertoires were released in a freely available public database meant as a resource for research on the immune response to SARS-CoV-2. Samples were obtained from the ongoing ImmuneRACE study (first 160 participants) and from over a thousand subjects provided by 6 global collaborators. The material from the prospective study consisted of cDNA or gDNA derived from T cells, B-cell-depleted T cells, or PBMCs. Where available, HLA class I and class II types were taken from metadata supplied by the sample provider and were not determined by assay-based typing. Nearly every sample came with metadata listing a de-identified subject ID, COVID-19 status, age in years and sex.

In regard to this clone: There is no known antigen for this receptor. No clone much larger than this one lies a single base away; base qualities are absent.

The full study reports these points: The amount of clinical and demographic metadata varied by source and participant and was provided uncurated.

As encoded in the germline V gene (reference sequence), CDR1 is LGHDT while CDR2 is YNNKEL. Including cysteine and phenylalanine, the CDR3 has 17 amino acids. This entry keeps only the CDR3 DNA: 51 bases, framed from base 1. V lost 1 base and J lost 1 base, and the count of bases not matched to a germline gene is 8. Collaborating institutions collected whole blood in K2EDTA tubes following their own protocols. For TCRbeta analysis, collaborator samples were shipped as frozen whole blood, as isolated PBMCs, or as DNA extracted from either sample type. TCRbeta CDR3 regions were amplified from genomic DNA by means of the immunoSEQ Assay, a bias-controlled multiplex PCR. On the authors' methods: Nucleated cell counts per sample were estimated from amplification of reference gene primers within the assay. Sequence reads were collapsed and filtered to measure the absolute abundance of every unique TCRbeta CDR3 rearrangement. For each sample, productive Simpson clonality was calculated as the square root of Simpson's diversity index across productive rearrangements. TCRdb obtained this table from immuneACCESS and retained in-frame rearrangements with V and J assigned. These tables miss some clones; where compared with another copy, unresolved V genes account for less than half of the shortfall, and the remainder is unexplained. Clone size and V and J calls were adopted from that table, with D and trimming inferred from the DNA. The sample table lists 150,000 to 200,000 clones, 85% to 90% of them with a count of one. The ten largest clones capture about 0.66% of the sample.

The sequence joins TRBV3-1 (or the pseudogene TRBV3-2) to TRBJ2-3, with 7 bases in between that match TRBD2. The source is a middle-aged man with acute or convalescent COVID-19. The specimen was peripheral blood. The DNA sequence is as follows: TGTGCCAGCAGCCAAGGACTAGCCCCAGCCCGCACAGATACGCAGTATTTT. This is translated as CASSQGLAPARTDTQYF.